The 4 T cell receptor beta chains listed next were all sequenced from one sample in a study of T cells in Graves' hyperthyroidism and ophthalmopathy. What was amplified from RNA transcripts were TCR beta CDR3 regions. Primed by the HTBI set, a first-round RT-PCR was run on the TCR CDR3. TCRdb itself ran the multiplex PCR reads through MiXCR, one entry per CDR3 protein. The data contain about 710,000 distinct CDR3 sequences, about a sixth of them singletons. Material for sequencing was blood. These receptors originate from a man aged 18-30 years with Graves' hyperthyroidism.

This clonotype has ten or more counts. This chain's CDR3 is CSASGVTRETQYF. The CDR3 DNA follows: TGCAGTGCTTCCGGAGTCACCAGGGAGACCCAGTACTTC. This sequence joins TRBV20-1 and TRBJ2-5; no clear D. The CDR3 extends over 13 amino acids. Germline CDR1 and CDR2: DFQATT and SNEGSKA (reference sequence). V was pared by 5 bases and J by 5 bases, with 15 bases between.

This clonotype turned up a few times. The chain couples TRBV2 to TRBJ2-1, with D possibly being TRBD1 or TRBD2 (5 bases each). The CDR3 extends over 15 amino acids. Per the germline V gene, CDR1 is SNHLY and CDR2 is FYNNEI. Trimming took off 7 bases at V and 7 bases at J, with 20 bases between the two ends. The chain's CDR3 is CASKLAGTVGNEQFF. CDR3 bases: TGTGCCAGCAAGCTAGCAGGGACCGTTGGTAATGAGCAGTTCTTC. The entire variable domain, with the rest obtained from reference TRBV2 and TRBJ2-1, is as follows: EPEVTQTPSHQVTQMGQEVILRCVPISNHLYFYWYRQILGQKVEFLVSFYNNEISEKSEIFDDQFSVERPDGSNFTLKIRSTKLEDSAMYFCASKLAGTVGNEQFFGPGTRLTVL.

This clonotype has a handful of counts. CDR3 in DNA: TGCAGCGTGGGGGACAGGCCCTTTTCCTACGAGCAGTACTTC. It translates to CSVGDRPFSYEQYF. V gene TRBV29-1 combines with J gene TRBJ2-7; 8 nucleotides match TRBD1. J gave up 1 base and V 6 bases, and 8 bases lay outside the gene matches. The CDR3 has 14 amino acids. CDR1 and CDR2 (germline): SQVTM, ANQGSEA.

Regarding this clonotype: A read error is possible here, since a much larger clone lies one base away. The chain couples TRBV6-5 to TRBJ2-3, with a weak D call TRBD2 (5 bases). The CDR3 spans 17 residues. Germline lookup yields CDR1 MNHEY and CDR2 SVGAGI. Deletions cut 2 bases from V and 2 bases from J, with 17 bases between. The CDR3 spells CASSYPPPGSNTDTQYF. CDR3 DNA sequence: TGTGCCAGCAGTTACCCCCCCCCGGGGTCCAACACAGATACGCAGTATTTT.